The rows below give T cell receptor beta chains drawn from one sample of a study of blood T cell repertoires in COVID-19. This table comes from immunoSEQ multiplex PCR, and its TCRdb copy is limited to in-frame clones, with some not included. The data show over 200,000 clones, about 91% seen once. Sequencing used PBMCs or T cells enriched from blood (not recorded which). The receptor source for this set is a woman between 40 and 50 years old with acute COVID-19. Both conserved end residues are part of each CDR3. D genes are given only for firm matches. Size tells how often a clone was seen (once, few, many) or the class of an expanded clone, and some rows leave it out.

v_call	d_call	clone_size	j_call	cdr3_aa	cdr3_nt
TRBV10-2	TRBD1	-	TRBJ1-1	CASRDRGNTEAFF	TGCGCCAGCCGGGACAGGGGAAACACTGAAGCTTTCTTT
TRBV19	TRBD1	-	TRBJ1-2	CASRNWDRGVGKGDYTF	TGTGCCAGTAGAAACTGGGACAGGGGAGTGGGAAAAGGGGACTACACCTTC
TRBV5-1	TRBD1	-	TRBJ2-7	CASSLGQGPHEQYF	TGCGCCAGCAGCTTGGGACAGGGTCCCCACGAGCAGTACTTC
TRBV7-2	-	-	TRBJ1-4	CASSLAERGKLFF	TGTGCCAGCAGCTTAGCCGAAAGGGGGAAACTGTTTTTT
TRBV24-1	TRBD1	-	TRBJ2-5	CATSDSRTGVETQYF	TGTGCCACCAGTGATTCCCGAACAGGGGTAGAGACCCAGTACTTC
TRBV5-1	-	-	TRBJ1-6	CASSLGGNNSPLHF	TGCGCCAGCAGCTTGGGAGGGAATAATTCACCCCTCCACTTT
TRBV7-2	-	-	TRBJ1-6	CASSLDLPGAYNSPLHF	TGTGCCAGCAGCTTAGATCTACCAGGGGCCTATAATTCACCCCTCCACTTT
TRBV10-3	TRBD1	-	TRBJ1-5	CAISRTGVGQPQHF	TGTGCCATCAGCCGGACAGGGGTCGGGCAGCCCCAGCATTTT
TRBV7-2	-	-	TRBJ2-2	CASSSQDLRGELFF	TGTGCCAGCAGCTCACAGGATCTTCGCGGGGAGCTGTTTTTT
TRBV2	-	-	TRBJ2-2	CASSGWGVNTGELFF	TGTGCCAGCAGTGGGTGGGGGGTAAACACCGGGGAGCTGTTTTTT
TRBV19	-	-	TRBJ1-1	CATQTRTAEAFF	TGTGCCACCCAAACCCGGACAGCTGAAGCTTTCTTT
TRBV29-1	TRBD1	-	TRBJ1-5	CSVRQGAGQPQHF	TGCAGCGTGAGACAGGGGGCCGGACAGCCCCAGCATTTT
TRBV4-2	TRBD1	-	TRBJ1-1	CASSQGEGQGGSRSEAFF	TGTGCCAGCAGCCAAGGGGAGGGACAGGGGGGGAGCAGATCTGAAGCTTTCTTT
TRBV2	TRBD1	-	TRBJ1-2	CASPQAPGQGAPWQYGYTF	TGTGCCAGCCCTCAAGCACCGGGACAGGGGGCCCCGTGGCAATATGGCTACACCTTC
TRBV24-1	TRBD2	-	TRBJ2-1	CATSDGGRGYNEQFF	TGTGCCACCAGTGATGGCGGGAGAGGGTACAATGAGCAGTTCTTC
TRBV6-1	TRBD1	-	TRBJ2-5	CASSEGFGTGWSETQYF	TGTGCCAGCAGTGAAGGTTTTGGGACAGGGTGGTCGGAGACCCAGTACTTC
TRBV6-2/TRBV6-3	-	-	TRBJ2-1	CASSYSLGGNEQFF	TGTGCCAGCAGTTACTCGCTCGGGGGTAATGAGCAGTTCTTC
TRBV12-3/TRBV12-4	-	-	TRBJ1-1	CASSFYGDTEAFF	TGTGCCAGCAGTTTTTACGGGGACACTGAAGCTTTCTTT
TRBV18	-	-	TRBJ2-5	CASSRDDVETQYF	TGTGCCAGCTCCCGGGATGACGTGGAGACCCAGTACTTC
TRBV3-1/TRBV3-2	-	-	TRBJ2-2	CASSQVSGTGELFF	TGTGCCAGCAGCCAAGTTTCAGGTACCGGGGAGCTGTTTTTT
TRBV7-2	-	-	TRBJ1-2	CASSLGGNGGLNYGYTF	TGTGCCAGCAGCTTAGGGGGGAATGGGGGACTTAACTATGGCTACACCTTC
TRBV10-3	TRBD2	-	TRBJ2-2	CAISSGTSETGELFF	TGTGCCATCAGCTCCGGGACTAGCGAGACGGGGGAGCTGTTTTTT
TRBV19	-	-	TRBJ1-2	CASSPGVYGYTF	TGTGCCAGTAGTCCCGGGGTATATGGCTACACCTTC
TRBV5-1	-	-	TRBJ1-2	CASSLEVGRRAYGYTF	TGCGCCAGCAGCTTGGAGGTCGGGAGGCGGGCCTATGGCTACACCTTC
TRBV19	-	-	TRBJ1-2	CASSIAGSYGYTF	TGTGCCAGTAGTATAGCGGGGAGCTATGGCTACACCTTC
TRBV24-1	TRBD1	once	TRBJ2-1	CATSDPGQPYNEQFF	TGTGCCACCAGTGATCCGGGACAGCCCTACAATGAGCAGTTCTTC
TRBV11-2	TRBD2	once	TRBJ2-5	CASSLISGVRETQYF	TGTGCCAGCAGCTTGATTAGCGGGGTCCGAGAGACCCAGTACTTC
TRBV3-1/TRBV3-2	TRBD1	few	TRBJ1-5	CASSPSTGGEQPQHF	TGTGCCAGCAGCCCTTCGACAGGGGGAGAGCAGCCCCAGCATTTT